The 10 T cell receptor beta chains in this list originate from one sample, sequenced in a study of spatial heterogeneity in lung cancer. TCRdb reprocessed the 5' RACE reads via MiXCR and lists one record per CDR3 protein. The sample includes tens of thousands of distinct CDR3 sequences, approximately 12% of them seen just once. Time point denoted: sample taken at primary tumor resection. Tumor, nontumor lung or frozen PBMC supplied whole RNA that was sequenced unsorted. The source material was PBMCs, sampled at surgery. The receptors come from a male donor with early-stage non-small cell lung cancer.

The CDR3 protein is CASSSTHGGQGNEKLFF. In DNA form, the CDR3 reads TGTGCCAGCAGTTCAACCCACGGCGGACAGGGAAATGAAAAACTGTTTTTT. The chain carries TRBV21-1 and TRBJ1-4; the table's TRBD1 call for D was not verified on the DNA. TRBV21-1 is described as a pseudogene. The CDR3 is 17 amino acids.

The J gene is TRBJ2-2, the V gene TRBV5-1; weak D call: TRBD1 (5 bases). V lost 1 base to trimming and J lost 1 base, with 5 bases between them. Germline lookup yields CDR1 SGHRS and CDR2 YFSETQ. CDR3 length: 14 residues. The chain's CDR3 is CASSLQGNTGELFF. The CDR3 nucleotides are TGCGCCAGCAGCTTGCAGGGGAACACCGGGGAGCTGTTTTTT.

For this clonotype: A clone one base away is much larger, so this may be a read error. Given the absence of the conserved phenylalanine or tryptophan at the CDR3 end, a read error is likely. The rearrangement links TRBV5-4 to TRBJ1-5; 8 nucleotides align to TRBD1. Germline V gene sequence: CDR1 SGHNT, CDR2 YYREEE (reference sequence). V was clipped by 0 bases and J by 6 bases; unmatched bases: 5. CDR3 size: 15 residues. As DNA, the CDR3 is TGTGCCAGCAGCTTGGACAGGGGGTTCGGTCAGCCCCAGCATCTT. It codes for CASSLDRGFGQPQHL.

This clonotype occurred many times. This chain links TRBV18 with TRBJ1-5; TRBD1 aligns across 7 bases. This CDR3 spans 15 amino acids. The V gene end was trimmed by 3 bases and the J gene end by 6 bases; junction bases not matched to a gene: 8. Looked up from germline, CDR1 is KGHSH and CDR2 is LQKENI. The CDR3 sequence: CASSPGQSKLQPQHF. CDR3 DNA sequence: TGTGCCAGCTCACCGGGACAGAGTAAACTTCAGCCCCAGCATTTT. The variable domain in full, with the rest retrieved from reference TRBV18 and TRBJ1-5, is NAGVMQNPRHLVRRRGQEARLRCSPMKGHSHVYWYRQLPEEGLKFMVYLQKENIIDESGMPKERFSAEFPKEGPSILRIQQVVRGDSAAYFCASSPGQSKLQPQHFGDGTRLSIL.

The J gene is TRBJ1-2, the V gene TRBV6-5; D is unresolved. Per germline, CDR1 MNHEY and CDR2 SVGAGI. Trimming took 6 bases from V and 3 from J, leaving 14 bases between them. There are 14 residues in the CDR3. DNA for the CDR3: TGTGCCAGCAGCCCATCTCTGACGGACTATGGCTACACCTTC. Its protein is CASSPSLTDYGYTF.

In this sample, this clonotype turned up a few times. The chain links TRBV6-2 or TRBV6-3 to TRBJ2-7; D unresolved. The germline CDR1 and CDR2 sequences are MNHEY and SVGEGT. The CDR3 extends over 12 amino acids. V gave up 5 bases and J gave up 4 bases, with 9 bases separating them. CDR3 DNA: TGTGCCAGCAGTAACCCGATATACGAGCAGTACTTC. Translating it yields CASSNPIYEQYF.

This chain joins TRBV7-2 and TRBJ2-7; D perhaps matches TRBD1 (6 bases). The germline V gene has CDR1 SGHTA and CDR2 FQGNSA. V was cut by 5 bases and J by 1 base, with 15 bases left in between. This CDR3 region has 15 residues. CDR3 coding DNA: TGTGCCAGCAGCATACGGGACATTCCTTCCTACGAGCAGTACTTC. Its translation: CASSIRDIPSYEQYF.

This chain joins TRBV7-3 and TRBJ2-1; tentative D call: TRBD2 (7 bases). The CDR3 has 14 amino acids. Germline V gives CDR1 SGHTA, CDR2 FQGTGA. The V and J ends lost 1 base and 7 bases respectively, with 11 bases between them. CDR3 in amino acids: CASSLIGGGNEQFF. CDR3 nucleotide sequence: TGTGCCAGCAGCTTAATAGGGGGAGGGAATGAGCAGTTCTTC.

This clonotype showed up many times. The V call is TRBV12-3 or TRBV12-4, the J call TRBJ2-3; D unresolved. The ends were cut back, 3 bases at V and 7 bases at J, with 14 bases in the middle. The CDR3 consists of 14 residues. CDR3 coding DNA: TGTGCCAGCAGTTTGTCCGGAGTTGGGCATACGCAGTATTTT. It translates to CASSLSGVGHTQYF.

This clonotype was counted a few times. The rearrangement uses TRBV20-1 and TRBJ2-1; D perhaps matches TRBD2 (5 bases). Germline V gene sequence: CDR1 DFQATT, CDR2 SNEGSKA (reference sequence). V was clipped by 5 bases and J by 10 bases, with 24 bases between them. The CDR3 sequence is 15 residues long. CDR3 region: CSAATPSGSVGEQFF. As DNA, the CDR3 is TGCAGTGCTGCCACGCCTTCGGGGTCGGTGGGCGAGCAGTTCTTC.